The 7 T cell receptor beta chains below were found in one sample sequenced in a study of chemoradiotherapy in HPV16-positive cancers. Sequenced by immunoSEQ multiplex PCR; TCRdb stores in-frame clones only, minus some. The table has 750 to 1,000 clones, over 85% seen once. The sample consisted of tumor tissue, taken from a patient who underwent chemoradiotherapy. The receptor set was obtained from a human donor with HPV-associated anogenital cancer.

This clone was recorded only once. The V gene is TRBV7-2, the J gene TRBJ2-1, with 9 positions matching TRBD2. With 5 bases clipped from V and 7 bases from J, the junction kept 9 bases outside the gene matches. The CDR3 has 15 amino acids. Germline CDR1 is SGHTA and CDR2 is FQGNSA. The CDR3 protein is CASSKGGRASNEQFF. Here the CDR3 DNA reads TGTGCCAGCAGCAAAGGCGGGAGGGCCTCAAATGAGCAGTTCTTC.

This CDR3 is CASSQGLTSPLHF. CDR3 nucleotides: TGCGCCAGCAGCCAAGGCCTCACTTCACCCCTCCACTTT. The chain couples TRBV4-1 to TRBJ1-6; D is ambiguous. V was pared by 1 base and J by 9 bases, with 7 bases between. Germline assignment: CDR1 MGHRA and CDR2 YSYEKL. This CDR3 region has 13 residues.

This clone was found a few times. The V gene is TRBV4-1, the J gene TRBJ1-1; D remains ambiguous. The CDR3 is made up of 15 amino acids. V was trimmed by 4 bases and J by 3 bases, leaving 15 bases between them. Germline assignment: CDR1 MGHRA and CDR2 YSYEKL. The CDR3 sequence: CASSREGGRDTEAFF. In DNA form, the CDR3 reads TGCGCCAGCAGCCGTGAGGGAGGTAGGGACACTGAAGCTTTCTTT.

V gene TRBV28 combines with J gene TRBJ2-7; 15 positions agree with TRBD2. The CDR3 has 17 residues. Trimming took 3 bases from V and 3 from J; bases not matched to a gene: 6. The V gene's germline CDR1 is MDHEN and CDR2 SYDVKM. As DNA, the CDR3 is TGTGCCAGCAGTTTCGGGGGACTAGCGGGAGGCTACTACGAGCAGTACTTC. Its translation is CASSFGGLAGGYYEQYF.

The chain recombines TRBV5-1 with TRBJ2-2; D uncertain. Germline V gene lookup returns CDR1 SGHRS and CDR2 YFSETQ. V lost 0 bases, J lost 2 bases, and 8 bases lay in between. This CDR3 contains 15 residues. CDR3 residues: CASSLAGRNTGELFF. The CDR3 DNA sequence: TGCGCCAGCAGCTTGGCTGGAAGAAACACCGGGGAGCTGTTTTTT.

V usage is TRBV6-4 and J usage is TRBJ2-1, with TRBD2 identical over 9 bases. The CDR3 totals 14 residues. The V gene's germline CDR1 is MRHNA and CDR2 SNTAGT. V was pared by 0 bases and J by 6 bases, with 0 bases of the junction left unmatched. The CDR3 spells CASSDSRGGNEQFF. The CDR3 DNA reads TGTGCCAGCAGTGACTCGCGGGGGGGCAATGAGCAGTTCTTC.

The rearrangement uses TRBV2 and TRBJ1-2; weak D call: TRBD1 (6 bases). From germline, CDR1 is SNHLY and CDR2 FYNNEI. The ends were cut back, 4 bases at V and 2 bases at J, with 17 bases in the middle. CDR3 length: 16 amino acids. The CDR3 nucleotides read TGTGCCAGCAGTGCCCTAGCCACAGGGTACAACTATGGCTACACCTTC. Encoded protein: CASSALATGYNYGYTF.